This TCR beta chain was sequenced for a study of shared clonotypes between healthy human individuals. The CDR3 extends over 14 amino acids. Losses at the gene ends were 3 bases for V and 2 bases for J; bases not matched to a gene: 3. Germline values: CDR1 MNHNS, CDR2 SASEGT. Caucasian adults living in Nashville, Tennessee, provided all samples. There are a few counts of this clone. PCR replicates from unsorted PBMC used roughly 310 ng DNA, and this amount was roughly 32,000 T cell genomes. Data came from immunoSEQ multiplex PCR; TCRdb stores just in-frame clones and leaves some out. The data show 500,000 to 650,000 clones, with around 78% seen just once and approximately 12% held by the top ten.

Sequencing input: PBMCs. The clonotype comes from a woman aged 40 to 50 in good health. Some clones in this sample may be carry-over from other donors' samples. The chain joins TRBV6-1 to TRBJ2-7; 8 positions match TRBD2. CDR3 amino acids: CASSDLAGPYEQYF. The CDR3, as DNA: TGTGCCAGCAGTGACCTAGCGGGCCCCTACGAGCAGTACTTC.